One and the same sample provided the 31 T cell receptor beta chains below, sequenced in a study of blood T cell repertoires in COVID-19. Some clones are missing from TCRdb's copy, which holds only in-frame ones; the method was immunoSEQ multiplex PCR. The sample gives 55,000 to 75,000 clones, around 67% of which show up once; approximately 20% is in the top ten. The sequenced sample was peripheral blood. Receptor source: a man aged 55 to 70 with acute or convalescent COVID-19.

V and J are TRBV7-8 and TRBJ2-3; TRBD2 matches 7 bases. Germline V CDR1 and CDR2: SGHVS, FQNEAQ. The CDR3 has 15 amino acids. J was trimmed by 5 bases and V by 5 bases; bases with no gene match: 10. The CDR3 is CASSRPASGRDTQYF. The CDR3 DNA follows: TGTGCCAGCAGCCGTCCGGCTAGCGGTCGAGATACGCAGTATTTT.

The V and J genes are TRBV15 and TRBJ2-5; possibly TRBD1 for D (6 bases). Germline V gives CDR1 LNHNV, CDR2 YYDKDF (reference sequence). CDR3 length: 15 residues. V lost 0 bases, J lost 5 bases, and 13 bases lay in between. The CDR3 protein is CATSRDNEGEETQYF. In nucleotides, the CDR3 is TGTGCCACCAGCAGAGATAACGAGGGGGAGGAGACCCAGTACTTC.

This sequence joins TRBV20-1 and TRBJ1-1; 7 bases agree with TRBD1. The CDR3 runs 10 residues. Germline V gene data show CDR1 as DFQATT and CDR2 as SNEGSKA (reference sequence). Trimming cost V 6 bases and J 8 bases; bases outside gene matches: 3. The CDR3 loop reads CSAKDREAFF. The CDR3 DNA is TGCAGTGCCAAGGACAGGGAAGCTTTCTTT.

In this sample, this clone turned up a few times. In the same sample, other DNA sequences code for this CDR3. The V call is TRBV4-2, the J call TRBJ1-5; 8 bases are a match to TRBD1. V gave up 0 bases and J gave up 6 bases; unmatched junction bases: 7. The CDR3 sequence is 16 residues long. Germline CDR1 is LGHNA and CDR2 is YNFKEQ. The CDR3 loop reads CASSQDGGQGGQPQHF. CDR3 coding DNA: TGTGCCAGCAGCCAAGATGGAGGACAGGGAGGTCAGCCCCAGCATTTT.

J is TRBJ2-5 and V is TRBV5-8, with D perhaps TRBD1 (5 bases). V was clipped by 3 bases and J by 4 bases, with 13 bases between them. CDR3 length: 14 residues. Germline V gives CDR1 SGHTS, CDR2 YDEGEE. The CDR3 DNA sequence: TGTGCCAGCAGCTCATATGGGGCTCCAGAGACCCAGTACTTC. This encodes CASSSYGAPETQYF.

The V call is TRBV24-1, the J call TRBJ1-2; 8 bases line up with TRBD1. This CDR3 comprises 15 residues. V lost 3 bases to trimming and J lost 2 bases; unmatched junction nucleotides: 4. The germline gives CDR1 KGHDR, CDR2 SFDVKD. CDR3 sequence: CATSDPQGENYGYTF. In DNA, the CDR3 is TGTGCCACCAGTGATCCACAGGGGGAGAACTATGGCTACACCTTC.

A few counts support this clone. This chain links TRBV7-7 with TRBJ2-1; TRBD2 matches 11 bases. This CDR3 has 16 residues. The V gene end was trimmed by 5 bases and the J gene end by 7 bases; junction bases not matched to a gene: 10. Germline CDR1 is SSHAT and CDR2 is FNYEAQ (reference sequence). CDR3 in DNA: TGTGCCAGCAGCATGCTTAGCGGGAGGGCCTTTAATGAGCAGTTCTTC. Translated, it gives CASSMLSGRAFNEQFF.

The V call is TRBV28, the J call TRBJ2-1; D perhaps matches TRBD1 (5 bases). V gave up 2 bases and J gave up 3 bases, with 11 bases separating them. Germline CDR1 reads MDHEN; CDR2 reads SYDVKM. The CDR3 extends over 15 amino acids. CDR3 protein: CASSLLGVSYNEQFF. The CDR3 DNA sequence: TGTGCCAGCAGTTTACTAGGGGTTAGCTACAATGAGCAGTTCTTC.

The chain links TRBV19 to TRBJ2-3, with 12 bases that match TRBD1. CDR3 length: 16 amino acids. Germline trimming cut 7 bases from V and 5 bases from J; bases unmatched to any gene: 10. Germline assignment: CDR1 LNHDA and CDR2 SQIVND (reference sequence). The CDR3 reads CASNYGTGGEGDTQYF. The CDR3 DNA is TGTGCCAGTAATTACGGGACAGGGGGCGAGGGAGATACGCAGTATTTT.

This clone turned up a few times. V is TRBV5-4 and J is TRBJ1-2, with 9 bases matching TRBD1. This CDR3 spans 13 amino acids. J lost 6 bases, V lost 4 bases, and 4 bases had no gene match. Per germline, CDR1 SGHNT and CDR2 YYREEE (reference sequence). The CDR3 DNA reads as TGTGCCAGCAGCCTAGGACAGGGGAATGGCTACACCTTC. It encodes CASSLGQGNGYTF.

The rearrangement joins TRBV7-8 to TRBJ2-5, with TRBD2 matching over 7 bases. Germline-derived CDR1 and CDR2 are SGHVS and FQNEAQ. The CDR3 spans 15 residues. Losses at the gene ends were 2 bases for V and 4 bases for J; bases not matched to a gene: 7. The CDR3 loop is CASSLQSGGPETQYF. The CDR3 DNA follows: TGTGCCAGCAGCTTACAGTCGGGGGGACCAGAGACCCAGTACTTC.

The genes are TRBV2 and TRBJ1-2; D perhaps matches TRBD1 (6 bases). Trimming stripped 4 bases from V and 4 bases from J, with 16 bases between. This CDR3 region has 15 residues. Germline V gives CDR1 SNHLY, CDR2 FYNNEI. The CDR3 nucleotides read TGTGCCAGCAGTGCAGAGAGGGGCAGGGGCTATGGCTACACCTTC. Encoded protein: CASSAERGRGYGYTF.

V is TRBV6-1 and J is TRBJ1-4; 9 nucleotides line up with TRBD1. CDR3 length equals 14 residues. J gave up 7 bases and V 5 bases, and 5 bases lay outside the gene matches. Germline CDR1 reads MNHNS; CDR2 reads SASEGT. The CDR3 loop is CASSSQGAGEKLFF. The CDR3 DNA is TGTGCCAGCAGTTCACAGGGGGCGGGTGAAAAACTGTTTTTT.

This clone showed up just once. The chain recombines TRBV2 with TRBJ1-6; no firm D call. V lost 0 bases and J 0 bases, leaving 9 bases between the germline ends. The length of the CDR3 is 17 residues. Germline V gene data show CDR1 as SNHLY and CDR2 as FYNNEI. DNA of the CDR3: TGTGCCAGCAGTGAAGCGCGGGGTAGCTCCTATAATTCACCCCTCCACTTT. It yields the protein CASSEARGSSYNSPLHF.

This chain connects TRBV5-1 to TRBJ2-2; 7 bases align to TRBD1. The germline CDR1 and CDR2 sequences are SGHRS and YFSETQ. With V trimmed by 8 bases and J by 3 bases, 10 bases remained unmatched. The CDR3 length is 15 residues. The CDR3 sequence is CASLPNRGHTGELFF. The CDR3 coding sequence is TGCGCCAGTCTCCCCAACAGGGGTCACACCGGGGAGCTGTTTTTT.

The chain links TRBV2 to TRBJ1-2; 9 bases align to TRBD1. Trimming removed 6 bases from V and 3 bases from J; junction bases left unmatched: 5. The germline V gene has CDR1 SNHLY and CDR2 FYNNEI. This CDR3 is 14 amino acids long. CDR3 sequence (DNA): TGTGCCAGCAGAATCCGGGACAGGGACTATGGCTACACCTTC. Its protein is CASRIRDRDYGYTF.

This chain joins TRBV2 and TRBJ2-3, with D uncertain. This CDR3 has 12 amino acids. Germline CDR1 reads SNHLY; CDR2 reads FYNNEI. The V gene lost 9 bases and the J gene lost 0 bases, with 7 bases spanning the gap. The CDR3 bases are TGTGCCAGGCGAGTTAGCACAGATACGCAGTATTTT. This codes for CARRVSTDTQYF.

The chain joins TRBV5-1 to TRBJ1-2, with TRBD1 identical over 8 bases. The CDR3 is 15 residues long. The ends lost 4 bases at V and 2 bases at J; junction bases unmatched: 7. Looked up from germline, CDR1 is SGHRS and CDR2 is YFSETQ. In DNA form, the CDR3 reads TGCGCCAGCAGCGCCGCACGGACAGGGAACTATGGCTACACCTTC. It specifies CASSAARTGNYGYTF.

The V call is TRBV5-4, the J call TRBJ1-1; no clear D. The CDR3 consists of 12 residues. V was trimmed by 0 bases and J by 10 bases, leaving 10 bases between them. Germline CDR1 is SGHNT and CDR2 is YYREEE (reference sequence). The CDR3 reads CASSLDGSGAFF. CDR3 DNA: TGTGCCAGCAGCTTGGATGGTTCGGGAGCTTTCTTT.

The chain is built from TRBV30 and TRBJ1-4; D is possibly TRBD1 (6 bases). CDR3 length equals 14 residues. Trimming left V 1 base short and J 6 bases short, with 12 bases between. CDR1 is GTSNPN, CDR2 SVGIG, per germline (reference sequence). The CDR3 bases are TGTGCCTGGAGTGGTCACAGGGTAGATGAAAAACTGTTTTTT. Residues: CAWSGHRVDEKLFF.

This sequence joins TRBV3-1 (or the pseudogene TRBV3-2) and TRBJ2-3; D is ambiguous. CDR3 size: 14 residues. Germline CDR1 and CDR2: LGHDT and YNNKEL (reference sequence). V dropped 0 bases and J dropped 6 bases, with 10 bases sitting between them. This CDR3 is CASSQENLVDTQYF. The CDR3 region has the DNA TGTGCCAGCAGCCAAGAGAATCTAGTTGATACGCAGTATTTT.

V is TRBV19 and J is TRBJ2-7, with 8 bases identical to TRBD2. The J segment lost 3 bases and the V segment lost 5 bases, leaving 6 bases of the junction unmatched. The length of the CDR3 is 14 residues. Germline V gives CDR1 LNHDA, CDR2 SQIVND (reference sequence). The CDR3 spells CASSPAGGGYEQYF. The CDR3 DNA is TGTGCCAGTAGTCCGGCGGGAGGAGGCTACGAGCAGTACTTC. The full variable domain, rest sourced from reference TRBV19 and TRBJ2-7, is DGGITQSPKYLFRKEGQNVTLSCEQNLNHDAMYWYRQDPGQGLRLIYYSQIVNDFQKGDIAEGYSVSREKKESFPLTVTSAQKNPTAFYLCASSPAGGGYEQYFGPGTRLTVT.

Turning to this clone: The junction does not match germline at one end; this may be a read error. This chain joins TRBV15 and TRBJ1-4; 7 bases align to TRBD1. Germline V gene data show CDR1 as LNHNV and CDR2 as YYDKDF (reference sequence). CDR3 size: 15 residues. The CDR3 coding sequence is TGTGCCACCAGCCGAGACGTACAGGGGAATGAAAAACTGTTTTTT. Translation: CATSRDVQGNEKLFF.

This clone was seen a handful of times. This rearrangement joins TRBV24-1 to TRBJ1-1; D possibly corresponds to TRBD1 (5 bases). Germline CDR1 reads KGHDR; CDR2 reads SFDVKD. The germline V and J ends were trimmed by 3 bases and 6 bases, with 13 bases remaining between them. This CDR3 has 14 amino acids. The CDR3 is CATSDGAGLSEAFF. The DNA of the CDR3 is TGTGCCACCAGTGATGGCGCAGGGCTCTCTGAAGCTTTCTTT.

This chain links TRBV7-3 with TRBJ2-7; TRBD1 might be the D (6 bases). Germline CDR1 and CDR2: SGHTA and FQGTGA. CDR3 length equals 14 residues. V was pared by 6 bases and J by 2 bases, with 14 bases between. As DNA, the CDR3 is TGTGCCAGCAGTCCAGACAGGAGACCCTACGAGCAGTACGTC. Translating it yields CASSPDRRPYEQYV.

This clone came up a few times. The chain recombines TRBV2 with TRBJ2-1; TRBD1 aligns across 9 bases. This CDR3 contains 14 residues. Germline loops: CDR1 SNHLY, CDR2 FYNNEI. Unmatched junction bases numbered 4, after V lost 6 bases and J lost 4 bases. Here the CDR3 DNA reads TGTGCCAGCAGGGACAGGGGACTTTACAATGAGCAGTTCTTC. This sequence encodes CASRDRGLYNEQFF.

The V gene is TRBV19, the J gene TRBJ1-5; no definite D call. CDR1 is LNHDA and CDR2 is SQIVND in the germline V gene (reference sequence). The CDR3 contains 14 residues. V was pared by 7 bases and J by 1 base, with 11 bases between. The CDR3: CASKPGGSNQPQHF. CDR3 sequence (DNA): TGTGCCAGTAAACCGGGTGGGAGCAATCAGCCCCAGCATTTT.

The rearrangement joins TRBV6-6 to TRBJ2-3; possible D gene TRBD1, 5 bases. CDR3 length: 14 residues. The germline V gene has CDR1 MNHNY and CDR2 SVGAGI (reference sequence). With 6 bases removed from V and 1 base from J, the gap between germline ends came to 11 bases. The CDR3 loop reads CASSDDRRTDTQYF. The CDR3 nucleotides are TGTGCCAGCAGCGACGACAGACGCACAGATACGCAGTATTTT.

CDR3 in amino acids: CASSLGFVGQINEQFF. In nucleotides, the CDR3 is TGTGCCAGCAGCTTAGGGTTCGTGGGACAGATCAATGAGCAGTTCTTC. The genes are TRBV11-3 and TRBJ2-1, with 7 bases matching TRBD1. J lost 6 bases, V lost 1 base, and 9 bases had no gene match. Germline assignment: CDR1 SGHNT and CDR2 YENEEA. The CDR3 has 16 residues.

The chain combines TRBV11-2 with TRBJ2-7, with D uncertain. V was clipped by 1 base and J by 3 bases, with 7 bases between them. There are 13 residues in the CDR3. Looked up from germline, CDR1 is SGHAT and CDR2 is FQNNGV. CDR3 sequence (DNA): TGTGCCAGCAGCTTAGCGGTGAACTACGAGCAGTACGTC. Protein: CASSLAVNYEQYV.

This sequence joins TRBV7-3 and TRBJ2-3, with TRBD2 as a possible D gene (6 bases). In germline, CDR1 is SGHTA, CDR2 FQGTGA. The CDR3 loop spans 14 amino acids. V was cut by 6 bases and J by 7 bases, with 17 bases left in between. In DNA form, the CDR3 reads TGTGCCAGCAGTCCGAAAGGAAGCGGGCATACGCAGTATTTT. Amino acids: CASSPKGSGHTQYF.